This paragraph covers one TCR beta chain sequence. Its antigen is not identified. V lost 4 bases and J 5 bases, leaving 12 bases between the germline ends. Per germline, CDR1 LGHDT and CDR2 YNNKEL (reference sequence). The CDR3 runs to 13 residues. The data are from a study of blood T cells in healthy people across ages. Looking at the study overall: Capture via template switching afforded approximately one barcoded beta molecule per two T cells. Whole-study findings and limits: When set beside aged donors, long-lived donors presented more naive CD4+ cells and higher diversity. The fall in TCR beta diversity per million T cells was roughly linear with age.

The second PCR ran 7 to 11 cycles with a sample-barcoded 5' primer and J-beta primers. Every sample returned 2.5 million or more CDR3-containing paired-end reads. TCRdb independently ran MiXCR on the 5' RACE reads; one entry per CDR3 protein. The sample has approximately 800,000 distinct CDR3 sequences; 55% to 75% are singletons. Sequenced sample: blood. This clonotype was obtained from a man aged 30-40 years in good health. The V call is TRBV3-1, the J call TRBJ2-7; no clear D. The CDR3 DNA reads TGTGCCAGCAGCCCCTCGGCGTCTGACGAGCAGTACTTC. It specifies CASSPSASDEQYF.